These 32 T cell receptor beta chains originate from one sample sequenced in a study of vaccination and CD4 T cells after COVID-19. Treatment noted: approximately nine-day PBMC culture with coronavirus spike peptide pools or control peptides (ViraFEST assay). With the Oncomine TCR Beta short-read assay, DNA from cultured CD4+ T cells was sequenced. TCRdb re-analysed the PCR reads in MiXCR, keeping a single row per CDR3 protein. The table lists some 15,000 distinct CDR3 sequences, roughly 53% of them singletons. These TCRs' antigens remain unknown. The specimen sequenced was CD4+ T cells from blood, cultured in vitro. The receptors originated from a human donor who had recovered from COVID-19.

The CDR3 DNA follows: TGTGCCAGCAGCCCTGGGGCGGCTGATGAAAAACTGTTTTTT. Amino acid sequence: CASSPGAADEKLFF. This chain links TRBV7-9 with TRBJ1-4, with D perhaps matching TRBD1 (5 bases). The CDR3 spans 14 residues. The germline CDR1 and CDR2 sequences are SEHNR and FQNEAQ (reference sequence). V was shortened by 5 bases and J by 6 bases, with 13 bases between the two germline ends.

By share, this clonotype ranks as medium-sized. This rearrangement joins TRBV7-2 to TRBJ2-1, with D unresolved. V dropped 5 bases and J dropped 9 bases, with 20 bases sitting between them. This CDR3 spans 15 amino acids. Germline V gene lookup returns CDR1 SGHTA and CDR2 FQGNSA. Here the CDR3 DNA reads TGTGCCAGCAGCATACCTCTCCTAGTCGGTGGTGAGCAGTTCTTC. This sequence encodes CASSIPLLVGGEQFF.

The chain combines TRBV24-1 with TRBJ2-3, with 7 bases lining up with TRBD1. CDR1 is KGHDR, CDR2 SFDVKD, per germline. This CDR3 is built from 13 residues. The V and J ends lost 10 bases and 2 bases, in that order; junction bases with no gene match: 5. The CDR3 loop is CATWDSYTDTQYF. CDR3 bases: TGTGCCACGTGGGACAGCTACACAGATACGCAGTATTTT.

The V and J genes are TRBV12-3 or TRBV12-4 and TRBJ1-3, with D unclear. The CDR3 spans 14 residues. The V end was cut by 6 bases, the J end by 4 bases, with 13 bases between. CDR3 in amino acids: CASSRAGWGNTIYF. CDR3 coding DNA: TGTGCCAGCAGCCGGGCGGGGTGGGGAAACACCATATATTTT.

This chain joins TRBV12-5 and TRBJ2-3; 11 nucleotides match TRBD1. V lost 4 bases and J lost 5; bases outside the gene matches: 8. Germline lookup yields CDR1 LGHNT and CDR2 FRNRAP. The CDR3 extends over 16 amino acids. The CDR3 region has the DNA TGTGCTAGTGGTTGGGCCGGGACAGGGGGGAAAGATACGCAGTATTTT. The encoded protein is CASGWAGTGGKDTQYF. Using reference TRBV12-5 and TRBJ2-3 for the parts outside the CDR3, the full variable domain is DARVTQTPRHKVTEMGQEVTMRCQPILGHNTVFWYRQTMMQGLELLAYFRNRAPLDDSGMPKDRFSAEMPDATLATLKIQPSEPRDSAVYFCASGWAGTGGKDTQYFGPGTRLTVL.

The chain carries TRBV5-1 and TRBJ2-2; 7 bases line up with TRBD1. The CDR3 has 16 amino acids. Germline CDR1 reads SGHRS; CDR2 reads YFSETQ. V shed 4 bases and J 6 bases; nucleotides not matched to a gene: 12. The CDR3 region is CASSPRQGPSPGELFF. The CDR3 DNA sequence: TGCGCCAGCAGCCCCCGACAGGGTCCATCACCCGGGGAGCTGTTTTTT.

The chain uses TRBV16 and TRBJ1-1; D is ambiguous. The CDR3 spans 13 residues. Trimming took 1 base from V and 2 from J, leaving 5 bases between them. CDR1 KGHSY and CDR2 FQNENV come from the germline V gene. This CDR3 reads CASSQYRNTEAFF. CDR3 sequence (DNA): TGTGCCAGCAGCCAATACAGAAACACTGAAGCTTTCTTT.

This clonotype has only a few counts. The rearrangement joins TRBV27 to TRBJ1-5; D is possibly TRBD1 (5 bases). Between the trimmed V and J ends, which lost 6 bases and 8 bases, there was a span of 23 bases. Germline V CDR1 and CDR2: MNHEY, SMNVEV (reference sequence). The CDR3 sequence is 16 residues long. CDR3 in DNA: TGTGCCAGCAGCCCCTGGGGGACGAGTGTGATGAAGCCCCAGCATTTT. This translates into CASSPWGTSVMKPQHF.

For the CDR3, the DNA is TGTGCCAGCAGTCCAGGCCCGAAAGAAAAACTGTTTTTT. Translation gives CASSPGPKEKLFF. The rearrangement uses TRBV6-1 and TRBJ1-4; unclear D gene. Trimming left V 5 bases short and J 8 bases short, with 12 bases between. Germline lookup yields CDR1 MNHNS and CDR2 SASEGT. This CDR3 is built from 13 residues.

CDR3 loop: CASSPGARLGRDEQFF. In DNA form, the CDR3 reads TGTGCCAGCAGCCCTGGGGCCAGGTTGGGGAGGGACGAGCAGTTCTTC. The chain joins TRBV11-2 to TRBJ2-1; 7 bases line up with TRBD2. Germline loops: CDR1 SGHAT, CDR2 FQNNGV. The CDR3 runs 16 residues. The trim removed 5 bases at V and 10 bases at J, leaving 17 bases unmatched. The full variable domain, with the rest looked up from reference TRBV11-2 and TRBJ2-1, is EAGVAQSPRYKIIEKRQSVAFWCNPISGHATLYWYQQILGQGPKLLIQFQNNGVVDDSQLPKDRFSAERLKGVDSTLKIQPAKLEDSAVYLCASSPGARLGRDEQFFGPGTRLTVL.

This clonotype has a handful of counts. The CDR3, as DNA: TGTGCCAGCAGCTCGGGCCTTTCCGCGGGACGCTACACCTTC. Its protein is CASSSGLSAGRYTF. The V and J genes are TRBV7-8 and TRBJ1-2, with TRBD1 as a possible D gene (5 bases). Trimming took 4 bases from V and 9 from J, leaving 18 bases between them. Germline V CDR1 and CDR2: SGHVS, FQNEAQ. This CDR3 has 14 residues.

The gene calls are TRBV20-1 and TRBJ2-5; 9 positions match TRBD2. The CDR3 runs to 13 residues. Germline V gene lookup returns CDR1 DFQATT and CDR2 SNEGSKA (reference sequence). Trimming took 5 bases from V and 5 from J; bases not matched to a gene: 6. As DNA, the CDR3 is TGCAGTGCTGCGGTTAGCGGGGGTGAGACCCAGTACTTC. Translated: CSAAVSGGETQYF.

This clonotype was detected only a few times. This chain connects TRBV20-1 to TRBJ1-2; 8 bases line up with TRBD1. The V and J ends lost 6 bases and 4 bases, in that order; junction bases with no gene match: 10. The CDR3 totals 14 residues. The germline V gene encodes CDR1 DFQATT and CDR2 SNEGSKA (reference sequence). Here the CDR3 DNA reads TGCAGTGCGCCTCGCTCAGGGGGCACCTATGGCTACACCTTC. This encodes CSAPRSGGTYGYTF.

The V and J genes are TRBV20-1 and TRBJ2-6; D is uncertain. Germline V gene sequence: CDR1 DFQATT, CDR2 SNEGSKA (reference sequence). Trimming shortened V by 3 bases and J by 4 bases, and 7 bases separated the two germline ends. The CDR3 totals 13 residues. The CDR3 here is CSARATGANVLTF. The CDR3 DNA reads TGCAGTGCTAGGGCGACAGGGGCCAACGTCCTGACTTTC.

The chain employs TRBV20-1 and TRBJ1-3; 7 bases map to TRBD1. CDR1 DFQATT and CDR2 SNEGSKA come from the germline V gene (reference sequence). V trimming: 6 bases; J trimming: 8 bases; junction bases outside the gene matches: 7. The CDR3 totals 12 residues. CDR3 in DNA: TGCAGTGCCCAGGGACAGAGGGACACCATATATTTT. Translation gives CSAQGQRDTIYF.

The rearrangement joins TRBV6-2 or TRBV6-3 to TRBJ1-1; D is ambiguous. There are 12 residues in the CDR3. Trimming took 3 bases from V and 6 from J, leaving 8 bases between them. The germline V gene has CDR1 MNHEY and CDR2 SVGEGT. The CDR3, as DNA: TGTGCCAGCAGTTATCCGATCTCTGAAGCTTTCTTT. It translates to CASSYPISEAFF.

The rearrangement uses TRBV12-3 or TRBV12-4 and TRBJ1-5, with D possibly matching TRBD1 (6 bases). V was cut by 3 bases and J by 0 bases, with 15 bases left in between. This CDR3 spans 17 amino acids. CDR3 sequence: CASSFSTGTSSNQPQHF. CDR3 coding DNA: TGTGCCAGCAGTTTTTCTACCGGGACAAGTAGCAATCAGCCCCAGCATTTT.

This sequence joins TRBV28 and TRBJ1-2, with D unresolved. Trimming stripped 5 bases from V and 4 bases from J, with 17 bases between. The CDR3 covers 15 residues. CDR1 and CDR2 (germline): MDHEN, SYDVKM. Written as DNA, the CDR3 is TGTGCCAGCAGTCCCTCTACAGCGGGAGGCTATGGCTACACCTTC. Amino acids: CASSPSTAGGYGYTF.

The chain has TRBV28 and TRBJ2-5, with TRBD1 matching 9 bases. V was clipped by 5 bases and J by 3 bases; unmatched bases: 4. The germline gives CDR1 MDHEN, CDR2 SYDVKM. This CDR3 region has 14 residues. The CDR3, as DNA: TGTGCCAGCAGTCAGGACAGGGGCAAAGAGACCCAGTACTTC. This encodes CASSQDRGKETQYF.

Regarding this clonotype: This sequence may be a read error, since a much larger clone differs from it by one base. This chain connects TRBV6-1 to TRBJ1-1, with 7 positions matching TRBD1. CDR3 length: 12 amino acids. The trim removed 11 bases at V and 5 bases at J, leaving 8 bases unmatched. Germline V gene lookup returns CDR1 MNHNS and CDR2 SASEGT. The CDR3 spells CAGKDRTTEAFF. The CDR3 coding sequence is TGTGCCGGCAAGGACAGGACGACTGAAGCTTTCTTT.

Here the CDR3 reads CASSLSWDLYEQYF. CDR3 DNA: TGTGCCAGCAGTTTATCGTGGGATCTCTACGAGCAGTACTTC. This rearrangement joins TRBV27 to TRBJ2-7; D is unclear. The CDR3 contains 14 residues. Per germline, CDR1 MNHEY and CDR2 SMNVEV (reference sequence). Trimming cost V 0 bases and J 3 bases, with 9 bases left between them.

The V gene is TRBV5-4, the J gene TRBJ2-1; maybe TRBD2 (8 bases). V gave up 1 base and J gave up 0 bases, with 17 bases separating them. The CDR3 has 18 amino acids. CDR1 is SGHNT and CDR2 is YYREEE in the germline V gene (reference sequence). DNA of the CDR3: TGTGCCAGCAGCTTGTTGGGACTAGGGGGCAGCTCCTACAATGAGCAGTTCTTC. Residues: CASSLLGLGGSSYNEQFF. The complete variable domain, with remaining parts taken from reference TRBV5-4 and TRBJ2-1, reads ETGVTQSPTHLIKTRGQQVTLRCSSQSGHNTVSWYQQALGQGPQFIFQYYREEENGRGNFPPRFSGLQFPNYSSELNVNALELDDSALYLCASSLLGLGGSSYNEQFFGPGTRLTVL.

The J gene is TRBJ1-1, the V gene TRBV7-3, with 7 nucleotides matching TRBD1. V lost 5 bases and J lost 3; bases outside the gene matches: 12. The CDR3 length is 16 residues. CDR1 SGHTA and CDR2 FQGTGA come from the germline V gene. The CDR3 nucleotides are TGTGCCAGCAGCCCTGAGGGACAGATTGGGGACACTGAAGCTTTCTTT. Amino acids: CASSPEGQIGDTEAFF.

This clonotype is medium-sized in the sample. This chain uses TRBV11-2 with TRBJ1-2; 9 bases map to TRBD1. There are 12 residues in the CDR3. J lost 8 bases, V lost 5 bases, and 3 bases had no gene match. CDR1 is SGHAT, CDR2 FQNNGV, per germline. CDR3 residues: CASSRTGDGYTF. Here the CDR3 DNA reads TGTGCCAGCAGCCGGACAGGGGACGGCTACACCTTC.

This chain links TRBV29-1 with TRBJ1-1, with 7 nucleotides matching TRBD1. Germline CDR1 and CDR2: SQVTM and ANQGSEA. The trim removed 7 bases at V and 10 bases at J, leaving 6 bases unmatched. The CDR3 length is 10 residues. CDR3 protein: CSAVQGGAFF. The DNA for the CDR3 is TGCAGCGCCGTGCAGGGGGGAGCTTTCTTT.

This clonotype was counted between two and nine times. The chain links TRBV15 to TRBJ1-3, with D possibly TRBD1 on 6 matching bases. The CDR3 length is 13 residues. V shed 5 bases and J shed 6 bases, with 11 bases lying between them. Germline V lookup: CDR1 LNHNV, CDR2 YYDKDF (reference sequence). CDR3 in DNA: TGTGCCACCAGCCTAGGGGGGGAAAACACCATATATTTT. As protein: CATSLGGENTIYF.

The chain carries TRBV7-6 and TRBJ2-3; 9 nucleotides agree with TRBD1. The CDR3 loop spans 15 amino acids. Germline CDR1 SGHVS, CDR2 FNYEAQ. Trimming at V came to 2 bases and at J to 6 bases, leaving 6 bases not matched to a gene. Written as DNA, the CDR3 is TGTGCCAGCAGCTTATTGGACAGGGGTTCGGATACGCAGTATTTT. This translates into CASSLLDRGSDTQYF.

V and J are TRBV5-5 and TRBJ2-7; D possibly uses TRBD1 or TRBD2 (6 bases each). CDR1 is SGHKS and CDR2 is YYEKEE in the germline V gene (reference sequence). The CDR3 consists of 14 residues. V dropped 5 bases and J dropped 5 bases, with 17 bases sitting between them. The CDR3 DNA reads as TGTGCCAGCAGTAATCCGGGGGCCCCCCACGAGCAGTACTTC. Amino acid sequence: CASSNPGAPHEQYF.

V and J are TRBV19 and TRBJ2-3; TRBD1 aligns across 8 bases. The CDR3 is 14 residues long. Germline V gene sequence: CDR1 LNHDA, CDR2 SQIVND (reference sequence). Trimming removed 6 bases from V and 3 bases from J; junction bases left unmatched: 5. Here the CDR3 reads CASSYRQGTDTQYF. The DNA of the CDR3 is TGTGCCAGTAGCTATCGACAGGGGACAGATACGCAGTATTTT.

The V call is TRBV5-4, the J call TRBJ1-1, with D maybe TRBD1 (6 bases). CDR1 is SGHNT, CDR2 YYREEE, per germline (reference sequence). The CDR3 covers 16 residues. With 3 bases removed from V and 0 bases from J, the gap between germline ends came to 15 bases. CDR3 region: CASSSKEGVMNTEAFF. The CDR3 nucleotides read TGTGCCAGCAGCTCGAAAGAGGGGGTTATGAACACTGAAGCTTTCTTT.

Only a few counts were recorded for this clonotype. CDR3 sequence reads: CASSSVMSGRALALGELFF. As DNA, the CDR3 is TGTGCCAGCAGTTCAGTCATGAGCGGGAGGGCCTTAGCGCTCGGGGAGCTGTTTTTT. The chain is built from TRBV27 and TRBJ2-2, with 10 bases identical to TRBD2. This CDR3 spans 19 amino acids. Germline lookup yields CDR1 MNHEY and CDR2 SMNVEV (reference sequence). J lost 7 bases, V lost 4 bases, and 18 bases had no gene match.

The chain couples TRBV7-9 to TRBJ1-6; possibly TRBD1 for D (5 bases). The CDR3 is 14 amino acids. Trimming removed 5 bases at V and 7 bases at J, with 12 bases between. Germline V lookup: CDR1 SEHNR, CDR2 FQNEAQ (reference sequence). This chain's CDR3 is CASSPLGGNSPLHF. CDR3 in DNA: TGTGCCAGCAGCCCTCTCGGGGGAAATTCACCCCTCCACTTT.